A single sample gave rise to the 19 T cell receptor beta chains below, sequenced in a study of blood T cell repertoires in COVID-19. Sequenced by immunoSEQ multiplex PCR; TCRdb stores in-frame clones only, minus some. In the table there are roughly 100,000 clones, around nine tenths of which are singletons. Material for sequencing was peripheral blood. These receptors were obtained from a man aged 50 to 60 with active or convalescent COVID-19.

This clone was seen more than once but under ten times. This sequence joins TRBV7-6 and TRBJ1-6; 9 bases align to TRBD1. The germline V gene has CDR1 SGHVS and CDR2 FNYEAQ. V gave up 3 bases and J gave up 7 bases; unmatched junction bases: 4. CDR3 length equals 15 residues. CDR3 bases: TGTGCCAGCAGCTTGGGACAGGGCCTAAATTCACCCCTCCACTTT. Translated, it gives CASSLGQGLNSPLHF.

This chain joins TRBV3-1 (or the pseudogene TRBV3-2) and TRBJ2-5, with D hard to call. Per germline, CDR1 LGHDT and CDR2 YNNKEL (reference sequence). The CDR3 loop spans 13 amino acids. Between the trimmed V and J ends, which lost 5 bases and 5 bases, there was a span of 12 bases. CDR3 sequence: CASSRIARETQYF. For the CDR3, the DNA is TGTGCCAGCAGCAGGATCGCGAGGGAGACCCAGTACTTC.

The chain combines TRBV5-4 with TRBJ2-3, with 14 bases that match TRBD2. CDR3 length: 17 residues. From germline, CDR1 is SGHNT and CDR2 YYREEE (reference sequence). The V gene end was trimmed by 4 bases and the J gene end by 1 base; junction bases not matched to a gene: 5. The CDR3 loop is CASSRRGLAGGTDTQYF. DNA of the CDR3: TGTGCCAGCAGCCGCCGGGGACTAGCGGGGGGCACAGATACGCAGTATTTT.

The chain is built from TRBV6-9 and TRBJ1-3; no clear D. The CDR3 has 13 amino acids. Trimming left V 4 bases short and J 2 bases short, with 6 bases between. Germline loops: CDR1 MNHGY, CDR2 SVAAGI. Written as DNA, the CDR3 is TGTGCCAGCAGTTTTCCTACTGGAAACACCATATATTTT. It codes for CASSFPTGNTIYF.

CDR3 loop: CASSARTSGGFGTDTQYF. The CDR3 DNA is TGTGCCAGCAGCGCACGGACTAGCGGGGGTTTTGGCACAGATACGCAGTATTTT. V is TRBV9 and J is TRBJ2-3, with 13 bases aligning to TRBD2. CDR3 size: 18 residues. The germline V gene encodes CDR1 SGDLS and CDR2 YYNGEE. The ends lost 3 bases at V and 1 base at J; junction bases unmatched: 8.

This clone was detected a few times. J is TRBJ2-2 and V is TRBV30; 7 bases map to TRBD2. The V segment lost 1 base and the J segment 0 bases; nucleotides outside the gene matches: 2. This CDR3 has 15 amino acids. From germline, CDR1 is GTSNPN and CDR2 SVGIG (reference sequence). CDR3 loop: CAWSEGGTNTGELFF. CDR3 bases: TGTGCCTGGAGTGAGGGAGGGACGAACACCGGGGAGCTGTTTTTT.

The chain combines TRBV10-3 with TRBJ1-4; 8 positions agree with TRBD1. The ends lost 6 bases at V and 4 bases at J; junction bases unmatched: 4. Germline values: CDR1 ENHRY, CDR2 SYGVKD. This CDR3 has 14 amino acids. For the CDR3, the DNA is TGTGCCATCAGGAGAGGACAGGGTAATGAAAAACTGTTTTTT. This gives the protein CAIRRGQGNEKLFF.

V and J are TRBV2 and TRBJ2-5; 9 nucleotides line up with TRBD2. The CDR3 sequence is 15 residues long. Germline values: CDR1 SNHLY, CDR2 FYNNEI. The V and J ends lost 7 bases and 0 bases, in that order; junction bases with no gene match: 6. CDR3 nucleotide sequence: TGTGCCAGCACTGAGACTAGCGGTAACCAAGAGACCCAGTACTTC. Translating gives CASTETSGNQETQYF.

The rearrangement uses TRBV10-3 and TRBJ1-5; 7 bases align to TRBD1. This CDR3 has 18 amino acids. CDR1 is ENHRY, CDR2 SYGVKD, per germline. The J segment lost 0 bases and the V segment lost 2 bases, leaving 10 bases of the junction unmatched. The DNA for the CDR3 is TGTGCCATCAGTGAGAGGGGGCCGAACGTTTATAGCAATCAGCCCCAGCATTTT. Protein sequence: CAISERGPNVYSNQPQHF.

The J gene is TRBJ2-4, the V gene TRBV10-2; TRBD1 matches at 7 bases. V shed 9 bases and J 0 bases; nucleotides not matched to a gene: 5. CDR1 is WSHSY and CDR2 is SAAADI in the germline V gene. This CDR3 region has 14 residues. Here the CDR3 DNA reads TGCGCCAGTACCGGGACAGTAGCCAAAAACATTCAGTACTTC. This translates into CASTGTVAKNIQYF.

The chain uses TRBV12-5 and TRBJ1-1; TRBD1 aligns across 7 bases. Trimming cost V 5 bases and J 11 bases; bases outside gene matches: 5. Looked up from germline, CDR1 is LGHNT and CDR2 is FRNRAP. The CDR3 spans 11 residues. The CDR3 protein is CASGQTGTAFF. CDR3 in DNA: TGTGCTAGTGGTCAGACAGGGACGGCTTTCTTT.

The J gene is TRBJ1-2, the V gene TRBV9, with 9 bases matching TRBD1. This CDR3 has 14 amino acids. The V gene's germline CDR1 is SGDLS and CDR2 YYNGEE. V gave up 2 bases and J gave up 4 bases; unmatched junction bases: 3. This CDR3 is CASSVTGGSYGYTF. The DNA for the CDR3 is TGTGCCAGCAGCGTGACAGGGGGTTCCTATGGCTACACCTTC.

This chain's CDR3 is CASSVDRISYEQYV. The CDR3 DNA reads TGTGCCAGCAGCGTCGACAGAATCTCCTACGAGCAGTACGTC. V is TRBV2 and J is TRBJ2-7, with D possibly TRBD1 on 5 matching bases. The germline V and J ends were trimmed by 6 bases and 0 bases, with 12 bases remaining between them. CDR1 and CDR2 from the germline V gene are SNHLY and FYNNEI. This CDR3 has 14 residues.

V usage is TRBV9 and J usage is TRBJ2-5; weak D call: TRBD1 (6 bases). Germline lookup yields CDR1 SGDLS and CDR2 YYNGEE. The V end lost 5 bases, the J end lost 2 bases, and 16 bases lay between the germline ends. The length of the CDR3 is 15 residues. In DNA, the CDR3 is TGTGCCAGCAGTTACCGACAGGCAATACAAGAGACCCAGTACTTC. As protein: CASSYRQAIQETQYF.

The V and J genes are TRBV7-6 and TRBJ2-1, with 13 bases matching TRBD2. The V and J ends lost 1 base and 0 bases, in that order; junction bases with no gene match: 6. The CDR3 length is 19 residues. CDR1 and CDR2 from the germline V gene are SGHVS and FNYEAQ. The CDR3: CASSLVGTSGVSSYNEQFF. CDR3 DNA: TGTGCCAGCAGCTTAGTAGGGACTAGCGGGGTGAGCTCCTACAATGAGCAGTTCTTC.

The chain recombines TRBV7-9 with TRBJ2-5, with 14 bases aligning to TRBD2. In germline, CDR1 is SEHNR, CDR2 FQNEAQ (reference sequence). The CDR3 sequence is 15 residues long. J was trimmed by 5 bases and V by 5 bases; bases with no gene match: 4. This CDR3 reads CASSTRLAGGETQYF. In nucleotides, the CDR3 is TGTGCCAGCAGCACCCGACTAGCGGGAGGGGAGACCCAGTACTTC.

This chain links TRBV11-2 with TRBJ1-4; TRBD1 might be the D (6 bases). V was pared by 1 base and J by 4 bases, with 7 bases between. CDR1 and CDR2 (germline): SGHAT, FQNNGV. The CDR3 is 14 amino acids. The CDR3 reads CASSLADSNEKLFF. Here the CDR3 DNA reads TGTGCCAGCAGCTTAGCGGACAGTAATGAAAAACTGTTTTTT.

This clone was recorded once. The chain employs TRBV25-1 and TRBJ2-2; TRBD1 is a possible D gene (6 bases). CDR1 is MGHDK and CDR2 is SYGVNS in the germline V gene. Trimming removed 3 bases at V and 3 bases at J, with 11 bases between. The CDR3 length is 15 residues. CDR3 nucleotide sequence: TGTGCCAGCAGTGACCCAGGGGCAGACACCGGGGAGCTGTTTTTT. As protein: CASSDPGADTGELFF.

This sequence joins TRBV30 and TRBJ1-2; TRBD1 matches 8 bases. This CDR3 has 13 residues. Germline assignment: CDR1 GTSNPN and CDR2 SVGIG (reference sequence). With 3 bases clipped from V and 4 bases from J, the junction kept 4 bases outside the gene matches. CDR3: CAWRAGQGYGYTF. The CDR3 DNA reads TGTGCCTGGAGGGCTGGACAGGGCTATGGCTACACCTTC.